This TCR beta chain was sequenced in a study of T-cell reconstitution after alpha-beta-depleted transplantation in children. This sample's TCRbeta library carried unique molecular identifier barcodes. TCRdb re-derived calls from the PCR reads in MiXCR, one entry per CDR3 protein. Here the sample spans 550,000 to 600,000 distinct CDR3 sequences, about 21% being singletons. This clonotype was recorded a few times. This clonotype was sampled from a boy younger than two who had a stem cell transplant for acute myeloid leukemia, so the T cells may come from the graft donor. Material: PBMCs, mostly from graft donor cells, obtained 360 days after TCRalphabeta/CD19-depleted stem cell transplant.

The CDR3 here is CASSLGSSGQGIQPQHF. The CDR3 DNA follows: TGTGCCAGCAGTTTAGGTTCTTCGGGACAGGGGATTCAGCCCCAGCATTTT. This rearrangement joins TRBV12-3 or TRBV12-4 to TRBJ1-5, with TRBD1 identical over 10 bases. The V gene end was trimmed by 1 base and the J gene end by 6 bases; junction bases not matched to a gene: 9. The CDR3 loop spans 17 amino acids.